These 8 T cell receptor beta chains originate from one sample sequenced in a study of blood T cell repertoires in COVID-19. Only in-frame clones appear in the TCRdb table, and some are missing; sequencing was by immunoSEQ multiplex PCR. The table has roughly 500,000 clones, approximately 92% seen once. The source material was peripheral blood. Source of these receptors: a man between 18 and 35 years old with COVID-19, enrolled during active disease.

The rearrangement uses TRBV11-2 and TRBJ2-5; the match to TRBD1 covers 7 bases. Unmatched junction bases numbered 14, after V lost 4 bases and J lost 3 bases. The CDR3 sequence is 17 residues long. Germline V gene lookup returns CDR1 SGHAT and CDR2 FQNNGV. In DNA form, the CDR3 reads TGTGCCAGCAGCTCTAGGGCCCATGGGACAGATAAAGAGACCCAGTACTTC. Residues: CASSSRAHGTDKETQYF.

The V gene is TRBV7-3, the J gene TRBJ2-1; 13 bases line up with TRBD2. Germline assignment: CDR1 SGHTA and CDR2 FQGTGA. This CDR3 contains 16 residues. V lost 4 bases to trimming and J lost 3 bases; unmatched junction nucleotides: 3. CDR3 in amino acids: CASSSGLAGDYNEQFF. As DNA, the CDR3 is TGTGCCAGCAGCTCCGGACTAGCGGGAGACTACAATGAGCAGTTCTTC.

The V and J genes are TRBV3-1 (or the pseudogene TRBV3-2) and TRBJ2-1; maybe TRBD2 (6 bases). This CDR3 spans 18 amino acids. CDR1 and CDR2 from the germline V gene are LGHDT and YNNKEL (reference sequence). Trimming removed 2 bases at V and 5 bases at J, with 22 bases between. The CDR3 region is CASSQSTSFREFHNEQFF. DNA for the CDR3: TGTGCCAGCAGCCAATCCACCTCTTTCCGGGAGTTCCACAATGAGCAGTTCTTC.

The chain carries TRBV5-4 and TRBJ2-3; 10 nucleotides align to TRBD2. Germline V lookup: CDR1 SGHNT, CDR2 YYREEE (reference sequence). With V trimmed by 4 bases and J by 6 bases, 8 bases remained unmatched. The CDR3 sequence is 15 residues long. CDR3 in DNA: TGTGCCAGCAGCGAAGCGGGAGGGCGCGTGGATACGCAGTATTTT. Protein sequence: CASSEAGGRVDTQYF.

The J gene is TRBJ2-7, the V gene TRBV18; 11 positions match TRBD1. After removal of 4 bases from V and 3 bases from J, the junction contained 2 bases not matched to a gene. The CDR3 is made up of 14 amino acids. Germline lookup yields CDR1 KGHSH and CDR2 LQKENI. CDR3 sequence: CASSQGTGGYEQYF. CDR3 DNA sequence: TGTGCCAGCTCACAAGGGACAGGGGGCTACGAGCAGTACTTC. Complete variable domain (other parts from reference TRBV18 and TRBJ2-7): NAGVMQNPRHLVRRRGQEARLRCSPMKGHSHVYWYRQLPEEGLKFMVYLQKENIIDESGMPKERFSAEFPKEGPSILRIQQVVRGDSAAYFCASSQGTGGYEQYFGPGTRLTVT.

This chain connects TRBV2 to TRBJ2-6; 7 nucleotides align to TRBD1. Germline V gene data show CDR1 as SNHLY and CDR2 as FYNNEI. The CDR3 contains 18 residues. J gave up 0 bases and V 7 bases, and 12 bases lay outside the gene matches. This CDR3 reads CASIRTGTALSGANVLTF. The CDR3 coding sequence is TGTGCCAGCATTAGAACCGGGACAGCGCTCTCTGGGGCCAACGTCCTGACTTTC.

The gene calls are TRBV10-2 and TRBJ2-2; 7 bases fit TRBD1. CDR1 is WSHSY, CDR2 SAAADI, per germline. Losses at the gene ends were 6 bases for V and 4 bases for J; bases not matched to a gene: 5. CDR3 length equals 14 residues. In DNA, the CDR3 is TGCGCCAGCAGCCGGGACAGCTTCACCGGGGAGCTGTTTTTT. It yields the protein CASSRDSFTGELFF.

The rearrangement joins TRBV25-1 to TRBJ1-1; D might be TRBD1 (6 bases). Germline-derived CDR1 and CDR2 are MGHDK and SYGVNS. V gave up 3 bases and J gave up 10 bases, with 15 bases separating them. The CDR3 is 13 amino acids. As DNA, the CDR3 is TGTGCCAGCAGTGACAGGGGTTATCGGGGAGCTTTCTTT. Translated: CASSDRGYRGAFF.